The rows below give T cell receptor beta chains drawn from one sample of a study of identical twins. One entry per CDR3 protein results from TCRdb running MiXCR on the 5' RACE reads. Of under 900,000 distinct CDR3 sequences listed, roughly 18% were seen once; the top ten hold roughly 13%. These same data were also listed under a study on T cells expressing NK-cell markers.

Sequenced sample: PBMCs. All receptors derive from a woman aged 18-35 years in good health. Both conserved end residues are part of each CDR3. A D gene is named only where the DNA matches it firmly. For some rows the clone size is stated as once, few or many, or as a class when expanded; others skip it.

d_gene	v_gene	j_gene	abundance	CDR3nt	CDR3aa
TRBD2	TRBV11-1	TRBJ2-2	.	TGTGCCAGCAGCCAACTAGCGGGAGGGCCAACAAGGCGGAACACCGGGGAGCTGTTTTTT	CASSQLAGGPTRRNTGELFF
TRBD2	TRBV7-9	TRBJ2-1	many	TGTGCCAGCAGCTTAGGTGGGACCGGGAGGTCCTACAATGAGCAGTTCTTC	CASSLGGTGRSYNEQFF
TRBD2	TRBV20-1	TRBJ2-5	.	TGCAGTGCTAGTGCGGGAGAGATAGGAGAGACCCAGTACTTC	CSASAGEIGETQYF
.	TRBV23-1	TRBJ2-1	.	TGCGCCAGCAGTCACAGGGTACTGAATGAGCAGTTCTTC	CASSHRVLNEQFF
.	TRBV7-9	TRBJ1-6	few	TGTGCCAGCAGCTTAAGCCCAGATTCACCCCTCCACTTT	CASSLSPDSPLHF
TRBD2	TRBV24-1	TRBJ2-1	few	TGTGCCACCAGTGATTTGGGCCGGACTAGAAATGAGCAGTTCTTC	CATSDLGRTRNEQFF
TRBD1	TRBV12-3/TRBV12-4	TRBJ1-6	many	TGTGCCAGCAGCCCACAGGGGGGCAATTCACCCCTCCACTTT	CASSPQGGNSPLHF
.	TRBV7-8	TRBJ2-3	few	TGTGCCAGCATCCCCTTCGGGGGATTCACAGATACGCAGTATTTT	CASIPFGGFTDTQYF
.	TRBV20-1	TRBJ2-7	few	TGCAGTGCCCGGTTAGAAGGGTTGGATCAGCAGTACTTC	CSARLEGLDQQYF
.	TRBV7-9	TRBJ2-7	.	TGTGCCAGCAGCTCAGAGGGGGGCTACGAGCAGTACTTC	CASSSEGGYEQYF
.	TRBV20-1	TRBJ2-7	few	TGCAGTGCTAGAAGAAGTGACCCTCGGGGGTGGGGGCGCAACGAGCAGTACTTC	CSARRSDPRGWGRNEQYF
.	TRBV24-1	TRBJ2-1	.	TGTGCCACCAGTGATTTGCGGGTAGGCAATGAGCAGTTCTTC	CATSDLRVGNEQFF
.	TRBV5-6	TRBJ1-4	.	TGTGCCAGCAGCCGGACGGTGGCAACTAATGAAAAACTGTTTTTT	CASSRTVATNEKLFF
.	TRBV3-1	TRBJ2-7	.	TGTGCCAGCTGCCAAGGCCCCACTAGCCTCTACGAGCAGTACTTC	CASCQGPTSLYEQYF
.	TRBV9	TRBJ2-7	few	TGTGCCAGCAGCGTAGCAGCTAGCTCCTACGAGCAGTACTTC	CASSVAASSYEQYF
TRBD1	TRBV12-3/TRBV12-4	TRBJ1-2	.	TGTGCCAGCACCTTAGGGACAGGGCCTTATGGCTACACCTTC	CASTLGTGPYGYTF
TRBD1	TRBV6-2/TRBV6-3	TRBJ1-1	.	TGTGCCAGCAGTTACTGGGACAGGGGGTCGGCTTTCTTT	CASSYWDRGSAFF
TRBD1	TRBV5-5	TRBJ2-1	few	TGTGCCAGCAGCTGGCGGGACAGGGGGGATAATGAGCAGTTCTTC	CASSWRDRGDNEQFF
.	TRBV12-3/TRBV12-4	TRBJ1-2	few	TGTGCCAGCAGTTTTCTGGACAGTGGTATCTATGGCTACACCTTC	CASSFLDSGIYGYTF
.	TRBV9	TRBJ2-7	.	TGTGCCAGCAGCGTAGACCCAGGGAGTTACGAGCAGTACTTC	CASSVDPGSYEQYF
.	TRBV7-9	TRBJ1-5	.	TGTGCCAGCAGCTTGTCAACCGCTGGGGAAAACAATCAGCCCCAGCATTTT	CASSLSTAGENNQPQHF
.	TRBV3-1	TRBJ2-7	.	TGTGCCAGCAGCCTTATCCCCTACGAGCAGTACTTC	CASSLIPYEQYF
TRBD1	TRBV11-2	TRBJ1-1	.	TGTGCCAGCAGCTCGGACAGGAGATACACTGAAGCTTTCTTT	CASSSDRRYTEAFF
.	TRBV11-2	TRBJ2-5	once	TGTGCCAGCAGCTTAGTTTCCTGGCCGGGGACCCAGTACTTC	CASSLVSWPGTQYF
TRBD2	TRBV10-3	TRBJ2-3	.	TGTGCCATCAAACCTGCCCAGGGTCTAGCGGGCTATGACAGCACAGATACGCAGTATTTT	CAIKPAQGLAGYDSTDTQYF
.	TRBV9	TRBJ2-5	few	TGTGCCAGCAGCGTCGGGGACAACCAAGAGACCCAGTACTTC	CASSVGDNQETQYF
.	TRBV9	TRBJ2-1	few	TGTGCCAGCAGCGTTCCGTCCGCGCTGGGGAATGAGCAGTTCTTC	CASSVPSALGNEQFF
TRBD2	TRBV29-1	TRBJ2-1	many	TGCAGCGTGGGACTAGCGAAATTCTCCTACAATGAGCAGTTCTTC	CSVGLAKFSYNEQFF
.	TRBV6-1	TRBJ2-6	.	TGTGCCAGCAGTGAGCTATGGTCGGCTGGGGCCAACGTCCTGACTTTC	CASSELWSAGANVLTF
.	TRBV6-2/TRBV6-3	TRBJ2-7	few	TGTGCCAGCAGTCCAGGCGGCCTTGGGACCTACGAGCAGTACTTC	CASSPGGLGTYEQYF
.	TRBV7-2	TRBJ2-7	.	TGTGCCACCCGGGAGAAGGGTTTTACCTACGAGCAGTACTTC	CATREKGFTYEQYF
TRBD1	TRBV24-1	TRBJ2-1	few	TGTGCCACCAGTGAAGCCGACGGGACAGGGGAGCACAATGAGCAGTTCTTC	CATSEADGTGEHNEQFF